The entry below describes one TCR beta chain. Its antigen is not identified. CDR1 and CDR2 from the germline V gene are SGDLS and YYNGEE. This CDR3 is built from 15 residues. The V and J ends lost 3 bases and 2 bases, in that order; junction bases with no gene match: 5. The sample comes from a study of naive and memory T cell subsets. Both TRBC1 and TRBC2 were covered by a beta constant-region primer of two equimolar oligonucleotides. Ligated cDNA was amplified by four rounds of PCR with nested alpha and beta constant-region primers and SP2. Via MiXCR, TCRdb re-called the UMI-ligation and nested PCR reads, giving one row per CDR3 protein. The table has over 130,000 distinct CDR3 sequences, more than 15% seen once; the top ten hold about 0.57%. General study points: From naive to CM, EM and EMRA, diversity decreased and Gini increased. Especially in CD8 cells, naive repertoires contained a few larger clonotypes, possibly CD45RA-re-expressing memory cells. Over 95% of naive TCR sequences appeared only once, unlike memory subsets.

Specimen: naive CD8+ T cells from blood. The chain combines TRBV9 with TRBJ1-2; 9 nucleotides line up with TRBD1. The sequence came from a human donor in good health. This CDR3 reads CASSARTGVNYGYTF. Written as DNA, the CDR3 is TGTGCCAGCAGCGCCCGGACAGGGGTCAACTATGGCTACACCTTC.